This T cell receptor (beta chain) was documented in a study of response to subunit inactivated influenza vaccine. Study-level points and caveats: Few new T cells, the authors suggested, are recruited by each seasonal influenza vaccination.

TCRdb used MiXCR to reprocess the RT-PCR reads, holding one entry per CDR3 protein. The sample includes about 520,000 distinct CDR3 sequences, approximately 7.2% seen only once; the top ten take less than 15%. About this clonotype: Its antigen is still unknown.

CDR3 size: 15 residues. V was shortened by 0 bases and J by 2 bases, with 9 bases between the two germline ends. CDR1 is LGHNA, CDR2 YNFKEQ, per germline. This sequence joins TRBV4-2 and TRBJ2-3; the D is unclear. The sample here was PBMCs from blood, taken around 25 months after vaccination. The receptor was isolated from a man between 50 and 69 years old who received an inactivated influenza vaccine. CDR3 region: CASSQDSTPTDTQYF. CDR3 sequence (DNA): TGTGCCAGCAGCCAAGATTCTACGCCCACAGATACGCAGTATTTT.